The rows below give T cell receptor beta chains drawn from one sample of a study of T cells after yellow fever vaccination. TCRdb re-analysed the 5' RACE reads in MiXCR, keeping a single row per CDR3 protein. The table includes about 630,000 distinct CDR3 sequences, approximately 13% detected once. Sequences were derived from PBMCs, sampled on the day of the yellow fever booster vaccination. The receptors derive from a man aged 25 to 40 who received the YFV17D yellow fever vaccine. Each CDR3 is given with its conserved first and last residue. A D gene is named only where the DNA matches it firmly. The size entry is marked missing in some rows and otherwise reads once, few, many or a size class.

TRBJ1-3 - TRBV10-1 - TGCGCCAGCAGTGAAATCTCTGGAAACACCATATATTTT CASSEISGNTIYF
TRBJ1-4 - TRBV5-1 few TGCGCCAGCAGCTTGGACAGTGAAAAACTGTTTTTT CASSLDSEKLFF
TRBJ2-5 - TRBV4-3 - TGCGCCAGCAGCCAAGCGGTCGAAGAGACCCAGTACTTC CASSQAVEETQYF
TRBJ1-3 - TRBV7-2 few TGTGCCAGCAGCTTATTCTCATTTGACTCTGGAAACACCATATATTTT CASSLFSFDSGNTIYF
TRBJ2-5 - TRBV5-1 - TGCGCCAGCAGCCCCGGTCTAAGCGTGGGGCAAGAGACCCAGTACTTC CASSPGLSVGQETQYF
TRBJ2-1 - TRBV6-2/TRBV6-3 - TGTGCCAGCAGTTACGAGACCTCCGGTGAGCAGTTCTTC CASSYETSGEQFF
TRBJ2-1 TRBD1 TRBV2 - TGTGCCAGCAGGTACAGGGGGGCCTACAATGAGCAGTTCTTC CASRYRGAYNEQFF
TRBJ2-3 - TRBV12-3/TRBV12-4 few TGTGCCAGCAGTTCAGGGGGGGTAGATACGCAGTATTTT CASSSGGVDTQYF
TRBJ2-3 TRBD1 TRBV7-9 - TGTGCCAGCAGCCAACAGGGGTTGAGCACAGATACGCAGTATTTT CASSQQGLSTDTQYF
TRBJ2-1 TRBD2 TRBV20-1 - TGCAGTGCTATAGCGGGAGGGCCTAATGAGCAGTTCTTC CSAIAGGPNEQFF
TRBJ2-7 - TRBV5-1 - TGCGCCAGCGCGCCGGACACTACCCGCGAGCAGTACTTC CASAPDTTREQYF
TRBJ2-1 - TRBV12-5 - TGTGCTAGTGGGCAGGACGGGGCGCGGCTCTTC CASGQDGARLF
TRBJ2-1 - TRBV20-1 - TGCAGTGCTAGTCCGGGAGAGGTCCCGGGCAATGAGCAGTTCTTC CSASPGEVPGNEQFF
TRBJ2-3 - TRBV15 - TGTGCCACCAGCACGAGGGCCACAGATACGCAGTATTTT CATSTRATDTQYF
TRBJ1-4 - TRBV5-5 many TGTGCCAGCAGCTTGGGGCCGATGACTGAAAAACTGTTTTTT CASSLGPMTEKLFF
TRBJ1-2 - TRBV20-1 few TGCAGTGCTACCCGCTCACAGGGTGGCTATGGCTACACCTTC CSATRSQGGYGYTF
TRBJ2-5 - TRBV5-6 few TGTGCCAGCAGCACAAAAGTGGGGGAGACCCAGTACTTC CASSTKVGETQYF
TRBJ2-7 - TRBV5-1 - TGCGCCAGCAGCCCAGGGACCGACGCCAACTACGAGCAGTACTTC CASSPGTDANYEQYF
TRBJ2-7 - TRBV20-1 - TGCAGTGCTAGAGATCCCAGGTCCCCCTACGAGCAGTACTTC CSARDPRSPYEQYF
TRBJ2-2 - TRBV5-1 few TGCGCCAGCAGCTTGGGCGCACGGGTGAACACCGGGGAGCTGTTTTTT CASSLGARVNTGELFF
TRBJ2-7 TRBD1 TRBV5-1 few TGCGCCAGCGGCGTGGACAGGGTGGTCCACGAGCAGTACTTC CASGVDRVVHEQYF
TRBJ2-5 TRBD1 TRBV7-9 many TGTGCCAGTAGCTTCGGGGACAGTCAAGAGACCCAGTACTTC CASSFGDSQETQYF
TRBJ2-3 - TRBV21-1 few TGTGCCAGCGTGGTGACTAGGAAGGGGATTAAGGGATTTACAGATACGCAGTATTTT CASVVTRKGIKGFTDTQYF
TRBJ2-7 - TRBV4-3 - TGCGCCAGCAGCCAAGATCGGGCTAGTGTCTCCTACGAGCAGTACTTC CASSQDRASVSYEQYF
TRBJ2-7 - TRBV20-1 few TGCAGTGCTAGAGCTCCATCCCCCCTCGAGCAGTACTTC CSARAPSPLEQYF
TRBJ2-7 TRBD2 TRBV6-2/TRBV6-3 few TGTGCCAGCGGACTAGTCTCTCGGTACGAGCAGTACTTC CASGLVSRYEQYF
TRBJ2-7 - TRBV5-1 - TGCGCCAGCAGCTTGGCGGCGGGACCCACCTACGAGCAGTACTTC CASSLAAGPTYEQYF
TRBJ2-5 - TRBV7-9 - TGTGCCAGCAGCCTTCCCCTATTGGAAGAGACCCAGCACTTC CASSLPLLEETQHF
TRBJ2-7 - TRBV29-1 few TGCAGCGTTGAAGGGCCCTCAGGCGGCTACGAGCAGTACTTC CSVEGPSGGYEQYF
TRBJ2-3 TRBD2 TRBV6-1 many TGTGCCAGCACGAGCGGAGCGGGGGGTCCAGATACGCAGTATTTT CASTSGAGGPDTQYF
TRBJ2-1 - TRBV5-1 few TGCGCCAGCAGCCCCAATGCGGGACCATACAATGAGCAGTTCTTC CASSPNAGPYNEQFF
TRBJ2-1 - TRBV20-1 - TGCAGTGAAGACGGGATTTCCTACAATGAGCAGTTCTTC CSEDGISYNEQFF
TRBJ2-5 TRBD1 TRBV18 - TGTGCCAGCACGGGACAGGGGGCTCAGGAGACCCAGTACTTC CASTGQGAQETQYF
TRBJ2-1 - TRBV7-3 many TGTGCCAGCAGCTTAAAAAGCGGCACTGGGGGCTATGAGCAGTTCTTC CASSLKSGTGGYEQFF
TRBJ2-7 - TRBV9 few TGTGCCAGCAGCGCCCCGGGGGTAGGAGAGCAGTACTTC CASSAPGVGEQYF
TRBJ2-1 - TRBV25-1 many TGTGCCAGCAGTGGGCGGTATGAGCAGTTCTTC CASSGRYEQFF
TRBJ1-6 - TRBV28 - TGTGCCAGTGAAGTAGGGGGGCAGGGTTCACCCCTCCACTTT CASEVGGQGSPLHF
TRBJ2-5 TRBD2 TRBV7-9 few TGTGCCAGCAGCATAATATTGGGGGGGGAGACCCAGTACTTC CASSIILGGETQYF
TRBJ2-3 TRBD2 TRBV20-1 few TGCAGTGCTAGAGACGGGAGGTCCACAGATACGCAGTATTTT CSARDGRSTDTQYF
TRBJ2-4 - TRBV28 - TGTGCCACCCTTCTTAAAAACATTCAGTACTTC CATLLKNIQYF
TRBJ2-5 - TRBV20-1 - TGCAGTGCCCCGGACACGACCCCAGAGACCCAGTACTTC CSAPDTTPETQYF
TRBJ2-5 - TRBV6-5 - TGTGCCAGCAGTTACTCGACGAACGCAGAGACCCAGTACTTC CASSYSTNAETQYF
TRBJ2-7 TRBD2 TRBV28 many TGTGCCAGCAGTTCCCCCCAGGCAGCGGGAGCTTATGAGCAGTACTTC CASSSPQAAGAYEQYF
TRBJ2-7 TRBD2 TRBV15 - TGTGCCACCAGCAGATGGACTAGCTACTCCTACGAGCAGTACTTC CATSRWTSYSYEQYF
TRBJ2-7 - TRBV6-5 - TGTGCCAGCAGTTATCTGGACGAGCAGTACTTC CASSYLDEQYF